Listed below are T cell receptor beta chains from one sample, sequenced in a study of memory CD4+ T cells and cytomegalovirus serostatus. The assay was immunoSEQ multiplex PCR, and TCRdb's table has in-frame clones only and misses some. The table records under 80,000 clones, more than 75% of them present only once. The sample comprised memory CD4+ T cells from blood. The receptors were sampled from an adult in good health and CMV-seronegative. The CDR3 runs from the conserved cysteine through the conserved F or W. The order of the fields is D gene, V gene, clone size, CDR3 length, J gene, CDR3 DNA, CDR3 protein. D genes are given only for firm matches. The size entry is marked missing in some rows and otherwise reads once, few, many or a size class.

d_gene: TRBD2
v_gene: TRBV6-1
abundance: .
len: 17
j_gene: TRBJ2-7
CDR3nt: TGTGCCAGCAGTGAAGGGAGGGGACTAGCGGTTACCTACGAGCAGTACTTC
CDR3aa: CASSEGRGLAVTYEQYF

d_gene: .
v_gene: TRBV4-2
abundance: .
len: 18
j_gene: TRBJ2-2
CDR3nt: TGTGCCAGCAGCCCTAATCCCCGCGGGGGCGGGAACACCGGGGAGCTGTTTTTT
CDR3aa: CASSPNPRGGGNTGELFF

d_gene: .
v_gene: TRBV4-1
abundance: medium-sized
len: 16
j_gene: TRBJ1-6
CDR3nt: TGCGCCAGCAGCCAAGATCGGATACTCTATAATTCACCCCTCCACTTT
CDR3aa: CASSQDRILYNSPLHF

d_gene: .
v_gene: TRBV7-3
abundance: .
len: 13
j_gene: TRBJ2-5
CDR3nt: TGTGCCAGCAGCTCCGGAGGTCAAGAGACCCAGTACTTC
CDR3aa: CASSSGGQETQYF

d_gene: TRBD2
v_gene: TRBV19
abundance: .
len: 17
j_gene: TRBJ2-3
CDR3nt: TGTGCCAGTAGTATTATTAGCGGGGGGCCTAGCACAGATACGCAGTATTTT
CDR3aa: CASSIISGGPSTDTQYF

d_gene: .
v_gene: TRBV5-6
abundance: .
len: 14
j_gene: TRBJ1-2
CDR3nt: TGTGCCAGCAGCTTGTCGGCAGGGATTTATGGCTACACCTTC
CDR3aa: CASSLSAGIYGYTF

d_gene: .
v_gene: TRBV10-3
abundance: .
len: 15
j_gene: TRBJ1-1
CDR3nt: TGTGCCATCAGTGAGTCGCGGGTTGGAGTCACTGAAGCTTTCTTT
CDR3aa: CAISESRVGVTEAFF

d_gene: .
v_gene: TRBV5-1
abundance: .
len: 15
j_gene: TRBJ2-2
CDR3nt: TGCGCCAGCAGCTTGCATCTGGGGGACACCGGGGAGCTGTTTTTT
CDR3aa: CASSLHLGDTGELFF

d_gene: .
v_gene: TRBV7-8
abundance: few
len: 17
j_gene: TRBJ2-3
CDR3nt: TGTGCCAGCAGCTTCCGGACTGGGCCCGGTAGCACAGATACGCAGTATTTT
CDR3aa: CASSFRTGPGSTDTQYF

d_gene: .
v_gene: TRBV18
abundance: .
len: 13
j_gene: TRBJ2-5
CDR3nt: TGTGCCAGCTCACTCGACATCCAAGAGACCCAGTACTTC
CDR3aa: CASSLDIQETQYF

d_gene: TRBD1
v_gene: TRBV5-1
abundance: few
len: 15
j_gene: TRBJ1-5
CDR3nt: TGCGCCAGCAGGATAGGGACAGGGGATGCTCAGCCCCAGCATTTT
CDR3aa: CASRIGTGDAQPQHF

d_gene: .
v_gene: TRBV27
abundance: .
len: 17
j_gene: TRBJ1-2
CDR3nt: TGTGCCAGCAGTCCCAACTCAGCACGGTCAGGCGGCTATGGCTACACCTTC
CDR3aa: CASSPNSARSGGYGYTF

d_gene: .
v_gene: TRBV19
abundance: .
len: 16
j_gene: TRBJ2-6
CDR3nt: TGTGCCAGTAGTATCCCCGCCAGGGCTGGGGCCAACGTCCTGACTTTC
CDR3aa: CASSIPARAGANVLTF

d_gene: TRBD1
v_gene: TRBV10-3
abundance: once
len: 13
j_gene: TRBJ1-1
CDR3nt: TGTGCCATCAGCGGACAGGGGGACACTGAAGCTTTCTTT
CDR3aa: CAISGQGDTEAFF

d_gene: .
v_gene: TRBV19
abundance: .
len: 14
j_gene: TRBJ1-5
CDR3nt: TGTGCCAGTAGCCACAGGGACTCCAATCAGCCCCAGCATTTT
CDR3aa: CASSHRDSNQPQHF

d_gene: .
v_gene: TRBV7-9
abundance: .
len: 14
j_gene: TRBJ1-1
CDR3nt: TGTGCCAGCAGCCCACGGGCTGTGGGGACTGAAGCTTTCTTT
CDR3aa: CASSPRAVGTEAFF

d_gene: .
v_gene: TRBV4-1
abundance: once
len: 16
j_gene: TRBJ2-3
CDR3nt: TGCGCCAGCAGCCAAGGGGATGGCAGGAGCACAGATACGCAGTATTTT
CDR3aa: CASSQGDGRSTDTQYF

d_gene: .
v_gene: TRBV11-2
abundance: .
len: 15
j_gene: TRBJ2-7
CDR3nt: TGTGCCAGCAGCTTCTTAACAGGGAAGGCCTACGAGCAGTACTTC
CDR3aa: CASSFLTGKAYEQYF

d_gene: TRBD1
v_gene: TRBV5-5
abundance: .
len: 15
j_gene: TRBJ1-4
CDR3nt: TGTGCCAGCAGCGCCGCTAGACAGGGGAATGAAAAACTGTTTTTT
CDR3aa: CASSAARQGNEKLFF

d_gene: .
v_gene: TRBV7-2
abundance: few
len: 13
j_gene: TRBJ2-5
CDR3nt: TGTGCCAGCAGCTTCCACGGGACCCAGACCCAGTACTTC
CDR3aa: CASSFHGTQTQYF

d_gene: TRBD2
v_gene: TRBV28
abundance: .
len: 14
j_gene: TRBJ2-2
CDR3nt: TGTGCCAGCAGTGCCCGACTAGCGCCCGGGGAGCTGTTTTTT
CDR3aa: CASSARLAPGELFF

d_gene: .
v_gene: TRBV7-3
abundance: .
len: 16
j_gene: TRBJ2-5
CDR3nt: TGTGCCAGCAGCTTAAGTTCAGGGGCGGGGGAAGAGACCCAGTACTTC
CDR3aa: CASSLSSGAGEETQYF

d_gene: .
v_gene: TRBV29-1
abundance: .
len: 12
j_gene: TRBJ1-5
CDR3nt: TGCAGCGTTGGAGAAGGGAATCAGCCCCAGCATTTT
CDR3aa: CSVGEGNQPQHF

d_gene: .
v_gene: TRBV10-2
abundance: once
len: 15
j_gene: TRBJ1-5
CDR3nt: TGCGCCAGCAGAATCGGTCCTACGCACAATCAGCCCCAGCATTTT
CDR3aa: CASRIGPTHNQPQHF

d_gene: TRBD1
v_gene: TRBV7-9
abundance: .
len: 15
j_gene: TRBJ1-2
CDR3nt: TGTGCCAGCAGCCCTGACAGGGTCTCTAACTATGGCTACACCTTC
CDR3aa: CASSPDRVSNYGYTF

d_gene: .
v_gene: TRBV19
abundance: .
len: 14
j_gene: TRBJ1-5
CDR3nt: TGTGCCAGTAGTGTACAGGTGTACAATCAGCCCCAGCATTTT
CDR3aa: CASSVQVYNQPQHF

d_gene: .
v_gene: TRBV6-1
abundance: .
len: 13
j_gene: TRBJ2-5
CDR3nt: TGTGCCAGCAGTGAATGGAGCCAAGAGACCCAGTACTTC
CDR3aa: CASSEWSQETQYF

d_gene: .
v_gene: TRBV2
abundance: medium-sized
len: 12
j_gene: TRBJ1-5
CDR3nt: TGTGCCAGCAAGCACACCGATCAGCCCCAGCATTTT
CDR3aa: CASKHTDQPQHF

d_gene: .
v_gene: TRBV19
abundance: .
len: 15
j_gene: TRBJ2-7
CDR3nt: TGTGCCAGTAGTATCTCGGCCGACCCAGCCTCGGGGCAGTACTTC
CDR3aa: CASSISADPASGQYF

d_gene: TRBD1
v_gene: TRBV4-1
abundance: .
len: 14
j_gene: TRBJ2-2
CDR3nt: TGCGCCAGCGGCGGACAGGAAAACACCGGGGAGCTGTTTTTT
CDR3aa: CASGGQENTGELFF

d_gene: .
v_gene: TRBV18
abundance: .
len: 14
j_gene: TRBJ2-3
CDR3nt: TGTGCCAGCTCGGGGGGACTTACCCAGGATACGCAGTATTTT
CDR3aa: CASSGGLTQDTQYF

d_gene: .
v_gene: TRBV18
abundance: .
len: 14
j_gene: TRBJ1-4
CDR3nt: TGTGCCAGCTCACCAGCGTCGGGGAATGAAAAACTGTTTTTT
CDR3aa: CASSPASGNEKLFF

d_gene: .
v_gene: TRBV21-1
abundance: .
len: 17
j_gene: TRBJ1-6
CDR3nt: TGTGCCAGCAGCCCCTGGGGACCGCTCTCCTATAATTCACCCCTCCACTTT
CDR3aa: CASSPWGPLSYNSPLHF

d_gene: .
v_gene: TRBV12-5
abundance: .
len: 13
j_gene: TRBJ2-2
CDR3nt: TGTGCTAGTGGTTTGGGACACGCCGGGGAGCTGTTTTTT
CDR3aa: CASGLGHAGELFF

d_gene: TRBD1
v_gene: TRBV6-1
abundance: .
len: 15
j_gene: TRBJ2-7
CDR3nt: TGTGCCAGCAGTGCCGGGACAGGCCCTTCCTACGAGCAGTACTTC
CDR3aa: CASSAGTGPSYEQYF

d_gene: .
v_gene: TRBV19
abundance: .
len: 14
j_gene: TRBJ2-3
CDR3nt: TGTGCCAGTAGTATTTCCAGGGTGACAGATACGCAGTATTTT
CDR3aa: CASSISRVTDTQYF

d_gene: .
v_gene: TRBV2
abundance: .
len: 13
j_gene: TRBJ1-6
CDR3nt: TGTGCCAGCAGCGCAGACAGGCAATCACCCCTCCACTTT
CDR3aa: CASSADRQSPLHF

d_gene: TRBD1
v_gene: TRBV7-2
abundance: .
len: 12
j_gene: TRBJ2-7
CDR3nt: TGTGCCAGCAGCTTAAGGGGGCTCGAGCAGTACTTC
CDR3aa: CASSLRGLEQYF

d_gene: TRBD1
v_gene: TRBV4-2
abundance: .
len: 15
j_gene: TRBJ1-4
CDR3nt: TGTGCCAGCAGCACCCGGACAGGTCAAAATGAAAAACTGTTTTTT
CDR3aa: CASSTRTGQNEKLFF

d_gene: TRBD1
v_gene: TRBV2
abundance: .
len: 15
j_gene: TRBJ1-6
CDR3nt: TGTGCCAGCAGTACCCTCGACAGGGTTAATTCACCCCTCCACTTT
CDR3aa: CASSTLDRVNSPLHF

d_gene: TRBD1
v_gene: TRBV6-5
abundance: .
len: 15
j_gene: TRBJ2-1
CDR3nt: TGTGCCAGCAGTTCTAGACAGGGGTTAGGAAATGAGCAGTTCTTC
CDR3aa: CASSSRQGLGNEQFF

d_gene: .
v_gene: TRBV7-3
abundance: .
len: 18
j_gene: TRBJ2-6
CDR3nt: TGTGCCAGCAGCCCCCGGGTAGTCTCGAGCTCTGGGGCCAACGTCCTGACTTTC
CDR3aa: CASSPRVVSSSGANVLTF

d_gene: TRBD1
v_gene: TRBV5-4
abundance: .
len: 19
j_gene: TRBJ2-1
CDR3nt: TGTGCCAGCAGCTTTCTTGTCCGTGGTCGGGACAGGGGGCGAAATGAGCAGTTCTTC
CDR3aa: CASSFLVRGRDRGRNEQFF

d_gene: TRBD1
v_gene: TRBV5-1
abundance: .
len: 13
j_gene: TRBJ2-5
CDR3nt: TGCGCCAGCAGCTTGAACAGGGGAGAGACCCAGTACTTC
CDR3aa: CASSLNRGETQYF

d_gene: .
v_gene: TRBV28
abundance: once
len: 12
j_gene: TRBJ1-2
CDR3nt: TGTGCCAGCAGTCCCTCAGGCTATGGCTACACCTTC
CDR3aa: CASSPSGYGYTF

d_gene: .
v_gene: TRBV4-1
abundance: .
len: 12
j_gene: TRBJ1-2
CDR3nt: TGCGCCAGCAGCCAAGTGACCTATGGCTACACCTTC
CDR3aa: CASSQVTYGYTF

d_gene: TRBD2
v_gene: TRBV6-1
abundance: .
len: 15
j_gene: TRBJ2-1
CDR3nt: TGTGCCAGCAGTGGGGGGGGTAGCGGTAAAGTTGAGCAGTTCTTC
CDR3aa: CASSGGGSGKVEQFF

d_gene: .
v_gene: TRBV19
abundance: .
len: 16
j_gene: TRBJ1-1
CDR3nt: TGTGCCAGTAGCTCGTTAAGGGGGAGAGGGAACACTGAAGCTTTCTTT
CDR3aa: CASSSLRGRGNTEAFF

d_gene: .
v_gene: TRBV4-1
abundance: .
len: 15
j_gene: TRBJ2-3
CDR3nt: TGCGCCAGCAGGTTGGGGGGGCCTAGAACAGATACGCAGTATTTT
CDR3aa: CASRLGGPRTDTQYF

d_gene: .
v_gene: TRBV30
abundance: once
len: 11
j_gene: TRBJ1-2
CDR3nt: TGTGCCTGGAGAAGACAGCTTGGCTACACCTTC
CDR3aa: CAWRRQLGYTF